These 30 T cell receptor beta chains share one sample of origin, sequenced in a study of identical twins. Via MiXCR, TCRdb re-called the 5' RACE reads, giving one row per CDR3 protein. The table lists roughly 1,500,000 distinct CDR3 sequences, 25% to 35% of them singletons. Sequenced sample: cord blood. These receptors were taken from a newborn girl in good health.

The chain is built from TRBV10-3 and TRBJ2-7, with 7 positions matching TRBD2. Trimming at V came to 9 bases and at J to 3 bases, leaving 5 bases not matched to a gene. The CDR3 consists of 12 residues. Germline-derived CDR1 and CDR2 are ENHRY and SYGVKD. CDR3 in amino acids: CAMGGLGYEQYF. CDR3 coding DNA: TGTGCCATGGGGGGGTTGGGCTACGAGCAGTACTTC.

This rearrangement joins TRBV20-1 to TRBJ1-3; D unresolved. V was shortened by 1 base and J by 0 bases, with 10 bases between the two germline ends. This CDR3 has 15 residues. Germline V gene data show CDR1 as DFQATT and CDR2 as SNEGSKA (reference sequence). CDR3 coding DNA: TGCAGTGCTAGAGGCCAACTGATCTCTGGAAACACCATATATTTT. It is translated as CSARGQLISGNTIYF.

The chain links TRBV5-1 to TRBJ2-2; D could derive from TRBD1 or TRBD2 (5 bases each). CDR3 length: 15 amino acids. CDR1 is SGHRS, CDR2 YFSETQ, per germline. Trimming took 4 bases from V and 5 from J, leaving 15 bases between them. The CDR3 region is CASSLPGSGTGELFF. In DNA form, the CDR3 reads TGCGCCAGCAGCCTACCAGGGTCGGGGACCGGGGAGCTGTTTTTT. Full variable domain (missing parts from reference TRBV5-1 and TRBJ2-2): KAGVTQTPRYLIKTRGQQVTLSCSPISGHRSVSWYQQTPGQGLQFLFEYFSETQRNKGNFPGRFSGRQFSNSRSEMNVSTLELGDSALYLCASSLPGSGTGELFFGEGSRLTVL.

The gene calls are TRBV7-9 and TRBJ1-4, with 9 bases that match TRBD1. Germline CDR1 is SEHNR and CDR2 is FQNEAQ (reference sequence). Losses at the gene ends were 2 bases for V and 6 bases for J; bases not matched to a gene: 4. The CDR3 totals 15 residues. CDR3 DNA sequence: TGTGCCAGCAGCTTAAGGACAGGGGCGGATGAAAAACTGTTTTTT. Protein: CASSLRTGADEKLFF.

The chain combines TRBV11-2 with TRBJ2-5, with 9 bases that match TRBD2. The CDR3 length is 15 residues. Trimming cost V 5 bases and J 11 bases; bases outside gene matches: 15. Germline CDR1 SGHAT, CDR2 FQNNGV. The CDR3 coding sequence is TGTGCCAGCAGCCCCGTCGGTGTTAGCGGGGGTGAGCAGTACTTC. Its protein product is CASSPVGVSGGEQYF.

V and J are TRBV27 and TRBJ2-2, with D possibly being TRBD1 (6 bases). This CDR3 has 16 amino acids. Germline CDR1 is MNHEY and CDR2 is SMNVEV (reference sequence). V was cut by 2 bases and J by 0 bases, with 10 bases left in between. In nucleotides, the CDR3 is TGTGCCAGCAGTTTACAGGGGATAGCGAACACCGGGGAGCTGTTTTTT. Translating gives CASSLQGIANTGELFF.

This clonotype was seen just once. The V gene is TRBV20-1, the J gene TRBJ1-1; D is unclear. Germline assignment: CDR1 DFQATT and CDR2 SNEGSKA (reference sequence). CDR3 size: 14 residues. Between the trimmed V and J ends, which lost 3 bases and 1 base, there was a span of 12 bases. CDR3 DNA sequence: TGCAGTGCTAGGGATGGAGGTACGAACACTGAAGCTTTCTTT. It translates to CSARDGGTNTEAFF.

The rearrangement uses TRBV5-1 and TRBJ2-3; D might be TRBD2 (6 bases). Germline loops: CDR1 SGHRS, CDR2 YFSETQ. The CDR3 covers 16 residues. V lost 0 bases to trimming and J lost 7 bases, with 18 bases between them. The CDR3 sequence is CASSLGGTRIIHTQYF. The CDR3 nucleotides are TGCGCCAGCAGCTTGGGGGGGACTCGCATAATTCATACGCAGTATTTT.

This clonotype was detected a few times. CDR3 loop: CASSAGTGGLYEQYF. As DNA, the CDR3 is TGTGCCAGCAGCGCCGGGACAGGGGGACTCTACGAGCAGTACTTC. V is TRBV9 and J is TRBJ2-7, with 11 bases that match TRBD1. The CDR3 runs to 15 residues. The J segment lost 3 bases and the V segment lost 3 bases, leaving 5 bases of the junction unmatched. From germline, CDR1 is SGDLS and CDR2 YYNGEE. Together with reference TRBV9 and TRBJ2-7, the CDR3 gives the full variable domain: DSGVTQTPKHLITATGQRVTLRCSPRSGDLSVYWYQQSLDQGLQFLIQYYNGEERAKGNILERFSAQQFPDLHSELNLSSLELGDSALYFCASSAGTGGLYEQYFGPGTRLTVT.

V is TRBV28 and J is TRBJ1-4, with D unresolved. The CDR3 runs 16 residues. Germline CDR1 MDHEN, CDR2 SYDVKM. V lost 3 bases and J 10 bases, leaving 21 bases between the germline ends. CDR3 protein: CASSFSLGVNGGKLFF. CDR3 sequence (DNA): TGTGCCAGCAGTTTCTCGTTGGGCGTCAACGGCGGAAAACTGTTTTTT.

CDR3 sequence: CASSGWGGEANEQFF. In nucleotides, the CDR3 is TGTGCCAGCAGTGGCTGGGGCGGGGAGGCCAATGAGCAGTTCTTC. The chain employs TRBV2 and TRBJ2-1, with D maybe TRBD2 (6 bases). Germline V gene data show CDR1 as SNHLY and CDR2 as FYNNEI. The V and J ends lost 4 bases and 6 bases respectively, with 16 bases between them. The length of the CDR3 is 15 residues.

The sample holds a few counts of this clonotype. The chain employs TRBV7-2 and TRBJ2-5, with a tentative D call TRBD2 (6 bases). Germline V lookup: CDR1 SGHTA, CDR2 FQGNSA. Trimming took 5 bases from V and 6 from J, leaving 13 bases between them. This CDR3 has 13 residues. Here the CDR3 reads CASSLSSAQTQYF. In nucleotides, the CDR3 is TGTGCCAGCAGCCTCTCTAGCGCGCAGACCCAGTACTTC.

This clonotype was seen a handful of times. The chain combines TRBV28 with TRBJ2-7; 8 nucleotides agree with TRBD2. The CDR3 has 14 residues. Germline lookup yields CDR1 MDHEN and CDR2 SYDVKM. J gave up 2 bases and V 6 bases, and 6 bases lay outside the gene matches. CDR3 residues: CASSRSGGPYEQYF. DNA for the CDR3: TGTGCCAGCAGCCGCAGCGGGGGTCCCTACGAGCAGTACTTC.

The chain combines TRBV7-2 with TRBJ2-1, with TRBD2 matching 7 bases. Germline loops: CDR1 SGHTA, CDR2 FQGNSA. V trimming: 7 bases; J trimming: 4 bases; junction bases outside the gene matches: 13. The CDR3 extends over 16 amino acids. CDR3 in amino acids: CASKGFERGGYNEQFF. CDR3 DNA: TGTGCCAGCAAAGGTTTTGAGCGGGGAGGATACAATGAGCAGTTCTTC.

Remarks on this clonotype: One junction end does not reproduce the germline sequence, and a read error may be involved. This chain links TRBV20-1 with TRBJ2-1; 8 nucleotides agree with TRBD2. Germline-derived CDR1 and CDR2 are DFQATT and SNEGSKA (reference sequence). The CDR3 contains 13 residues. The CDR3 loop is CSPSRGGHNEQFF. As DNA, the CDR3 is TGCAGTCCTAGTCGGGGGGGGCACAATGAGCAGTTCTTC.

The chain combines TRBV27 with TRBJ2-7, with TRBD1 matching over 12 bases. Per the germline V gene, CDR1 is MNHEY and CDR2 is SMNVEV (reference sequence). V was pared by 7 bases and J by 3 bases, with 10 bases of the junction left unmatched. The CDR3 has 16 residues. The CDR3, as DNA: TGTGCCAGCAATCCCGGGACAGGGGGCCCTCACTACGAGCAGTACTTC. As protein: CASNPGTGGPHYEQYF.

This clonotype was found many times. The chain carries TRBV10-3 and TRBJ2-7; 10 bases match TRBD1. The V segment lost 8 bases and the J segment 3 bases; nucleotides outside the gene matches: 4. Germline CDR1 and CDR2: ENHRY and SYGVKD. This CDR3 has 13 residues. CDR3 residues: CAIGTGAFYEQYF. The CDR3 DNA reads as TGTGCCATCGGGACAGGGGCTTTCTACGAGCAGTACTTC.

This chain joins TRBV5-6 and TRBJ1-6; D ambiguous. The germline V gene has CDR1 SGHDT and CDR2 YYEEEE. There are 14 residues in the CDR3. The ends were cut back, 0 bases at V and 8 bases at J, with 9 bases in the middle. The CDR3 here is CASSLGGGDSPLHF. CDR3 bases: TGTGCCAGCAGCTTGGGTGGTGGGGATTCACCCCTCCACTTT.

The V and J genes are TRBV10-3 and TRBJ2-1; no reliable D call. CDR3 length equals 13 residues. Between the trimmed V and J ends, which lost 5 bases and 13 bases, there was a span of 18 bases. Germline V gene lookup returns CDR1 ENHRY and CDR2 SYGVKD. This CDR3 is CAISPRAEETQFF. The CDR3 region has the DNA TGTGCCATCAGTCCTCGGGCTGAAGAGACCCAGTTCTTC.

This clonotype has only one observation. The V call is TRBV21-1, the J call TRBJ2-1. The DNA end is a closer match to TRBJ2-7, so the J assignment may be wrong. TRBV21-1 is tagged as a pseudogene. The CDR3 sequence is 17 residues long. This chain's CDR3 is CASSKGLQRRPYNEQYF. For the CDR3, the DNA is TGTGCCAGCAGCAAAGGCTTACAGCGACGGCCATACAATGAGCAGTACTTC.

The rearrangement uses TRBV6-5 and TRBJ1-5; possibly TRBD1 for D (5 bases). Per germline, CDR1 MNHEY and CDR2 SVGAGI. CDR3 length: 13 amino acids. Trimming left V 4 bases short and J 7 bases short, with 11 bases between. CDR3 nucleotide sequence: TGTGCCAGCAGTTCGCAGGGACGCCAGCCCCAGCATTTT. Translating gives CASSSQGRQPQHF.

This clonotype was observed a few times. The chain couples TRBV3-1 to TRBJ1-1; a possible D gene is TRBD1 (6 bases). Germline CDR1 and CDR2: LGHDT and YNNKEL (reference sequence). V was pared by 0 bases and J by 1 base, with 12 bases between. There are 16 residues in the CDR3. The CDR3 DNA follows: TGTGCCAGCAGCCAAGAAGTGAGACAGGAGAACACTGAAGCTTTCTTT. Its translation: CASSQEVRQENTEAFF.

The genes are TRBV20-1 and TRBJ2-7, with 9 bases identical to TRBD1. Germline V gene lookup returns CDR1 DFQATT and CDR2 SNEGSKA (reference sequence). This CDR3 spans 14 amino acids. The ends lost 1 base at V and 2 bases at J; junction bases unmatched: 3. CDR3 in amino acids: CSARVRTGAYEQYF. CDR3 nucleotide sequence: TGCAGTGCTAGAGTTCGGACAGGGGCCTACGAGCAGTACTTC.

This clonotype was seen repeatedly, ten times or more. J is TRBJ2-1 and V is TRBV10-3, with 8 positions matching TRBD2. The germline CDR1 and CDR2 sequences are ENHRY and SYGVKD. CDR3 length equals 15 residues. V gave up 2 bases and J gave up 8 bases; unmatched junction bases: 8. This CDR3 reads CAISERTSGVDEQFF. The CDR3 DNA is TGTGCCATCAGTGAGCGTACTAGCGGAGTCGATGAGCAGTTCTTC.

The chain combines TRBV20-1 with TRBJ2-7, with no clear D. The CDR3 covers 11 residues. V dropped 3 bases and J dropped 3 bases, with 6 bases sitting between them. Germline V lookup: CDR1 DFQATT, CDR2 SNEGSKA (reference sequence). Written as DNA, the CDR3 is TGCAGTGCTAGCTTAGTCTACGAGCAGTACTTC. The encoded protein is CSASLVYEQYF.

The sample holds a few counts of this clonotype. The chain combines TRBV11-2 with TRBJ1-2; maybe TRBD1 (6 bases). Germline values: CDR1 SGHAT, CDR2 FQNNGV. The ends were cut back, 4 bases at V and 4 bases at J, with 16 bases in the middle. The CDR3 is 15 residues long. Written as DNA, the CDR3 is TGTGCCAGCAGCTCCACAGGGAGGAAGGGCTATGGCTACACCTTC. This codes for CASSSTGRKGYGYTF.

CDR3 bases: TGTGCCAGCAGTACCGGGACTAGAAACACCGGGGAGCTGTTTTTT. Its protein product is CASSTGTRNTGELFF. V usage is TRBV27 and J usage is TRBJ2-2; TRBD2 aligns across 8 bases. After removal of 5 bases from V and 2 bases from J, the junction contained 4 bases not matched to a gene. Germline V gene lookup returns CDR1 MNHEY and CDR2 SMNVEV (reference sequence). The CDR3 is made up of 15 amino acids.

This clonotype was seen a few times. The chain links TRBV20-1 to TRBJ2-1, with D possibly TRBD2 on 5 matching bases. V was clipped by 2 bases and J by 8 bases, with 22 bases between them. This CDR3 is 16 amino acids long. Germline-derived CDR1 and CDR2 are DFQATT and SNEGSKA (reference sequence). The CDR3 DNA reads as TGCAGTGCTAGAACGAGGGATTGGCATGAAGCGGATGAGCAGTTCTTC. Translating it yields CSARTRDWHEADEQFF.

The rearrangement uses TRBV10-3 and TRBJ2-1, with a tentative D call TRBD2 (6 bases). This CDR3 spans 17 amino acids. With 0 bases removed from V and 4 bases from J, the gap between germline ends came to 16 bases. The germline V gene has CDR1 ENHRY and CDR2 SYGVKD. The CDR3 protein is CAISESWASVAYNEQFF. The DNA of the CDR3 is TGTGCCATCAGTGAGTCATGGGCTAGCGTCGCATACAATGAGCAGTTCTTC.

Of note for this clonotype: A much larger clone lies one base from this, so it may be a read error. The chain combines TRBV6-5 with TRBJ2-7; D is possibly TRBD1 (5 bases). The CDR3 has 15 residues. The V gene's germline CDR1 is MNHEY and CDR2 SVGAGI. The chain's CDR3 is CASGYKGLASYEQYF. As DNA, the CDR3 is TGTGCCAGCGGTTACAAGGGGCTCGCCTCCTACGAGCAGTACTTC.